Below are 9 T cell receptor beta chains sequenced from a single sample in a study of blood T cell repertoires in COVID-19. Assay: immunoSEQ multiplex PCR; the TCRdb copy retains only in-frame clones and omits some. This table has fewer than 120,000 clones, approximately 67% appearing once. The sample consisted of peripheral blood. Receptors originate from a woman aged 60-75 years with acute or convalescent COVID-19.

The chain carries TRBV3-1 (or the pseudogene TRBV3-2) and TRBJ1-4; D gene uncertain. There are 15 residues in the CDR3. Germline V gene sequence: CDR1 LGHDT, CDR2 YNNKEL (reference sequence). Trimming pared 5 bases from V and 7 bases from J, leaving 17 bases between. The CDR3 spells CASSAREVTGEKLFF. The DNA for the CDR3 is TGTGCCAGCAGCGCACGCGAGGTAACCGGTGAAAAACTGTTTTTT.

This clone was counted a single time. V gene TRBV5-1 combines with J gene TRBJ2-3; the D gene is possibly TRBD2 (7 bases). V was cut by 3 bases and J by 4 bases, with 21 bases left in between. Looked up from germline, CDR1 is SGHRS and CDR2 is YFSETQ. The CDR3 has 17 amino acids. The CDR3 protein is CASSSPGGFGGADTQYF. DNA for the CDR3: TGCGCCAGCAGCTCCCCCGGGGGGTTCGGGGGCGCAGATACGCAGTATTTT. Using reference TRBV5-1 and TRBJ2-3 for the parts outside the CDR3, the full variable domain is KAGVTQTPRYLIKTRGQQVTLSCSPISGHRSVSWYQQTPGQGLQFLFEYFSETQRNKGNFPGRFSGRQFSNSRSEMNVSTLELGDSALYLCASSSPGGFGGADTQYFGPGTRLTVL.

The CDR3 reads CATRRSQETQYF. DNA of the CDR3: TGTGCCACCAGGCGATCTCAAGAGACCCAGTACTTC. This chain links TRBV15 with TRBJ2-5, with D unclear. The CDR3 contains 12 residues. Per the germline V gene, CDR1 is LNHNV and CDR2 is YYDKDF (reference sequence). V lost 6 bases, J lost 2 bases, and 7 bases lay in between.

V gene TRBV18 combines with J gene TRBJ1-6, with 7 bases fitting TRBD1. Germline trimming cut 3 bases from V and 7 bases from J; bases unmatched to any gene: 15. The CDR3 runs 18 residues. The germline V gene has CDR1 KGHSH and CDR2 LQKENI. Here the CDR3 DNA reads TGTGCCAGCTCACCTACCATGTTTGGGACAGTGGGAAATTCACCCCTCCACTTT. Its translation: CASSPTMFGTVGNSPLHF.

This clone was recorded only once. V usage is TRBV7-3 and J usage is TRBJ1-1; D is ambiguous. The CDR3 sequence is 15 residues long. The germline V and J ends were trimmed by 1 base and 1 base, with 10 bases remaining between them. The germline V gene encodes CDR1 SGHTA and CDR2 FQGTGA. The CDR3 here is CASSLREARNTEAFF. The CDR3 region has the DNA TGTGCCAGCAGCTTAAGGGAGGCGAGGAACACTGAAGCTTTCTTT.

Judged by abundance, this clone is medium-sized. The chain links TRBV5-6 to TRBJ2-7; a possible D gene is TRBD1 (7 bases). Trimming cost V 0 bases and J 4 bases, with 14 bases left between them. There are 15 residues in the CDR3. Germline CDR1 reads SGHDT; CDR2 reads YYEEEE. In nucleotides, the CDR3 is TGTGCCAGCAGCTTGGAGGAGGGGGCAGGTTACGAGCAGTACTTC. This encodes CASSLEEGAGYEQYF.

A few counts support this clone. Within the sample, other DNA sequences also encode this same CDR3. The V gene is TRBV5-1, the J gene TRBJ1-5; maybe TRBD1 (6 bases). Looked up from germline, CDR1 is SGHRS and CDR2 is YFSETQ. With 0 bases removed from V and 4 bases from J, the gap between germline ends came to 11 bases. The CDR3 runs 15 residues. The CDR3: CASSLEGGRNQPQHF. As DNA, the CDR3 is TGCGCCAGCAGCTTGGAGGGGGGGCGGAATCAGCCCCAGCATTTT. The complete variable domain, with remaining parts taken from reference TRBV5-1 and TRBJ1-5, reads KAGVTQTPRYLIKTRGQQVTLSCSPISGHRSVSWYQQTPGQGLQFLFEYFSETQRNKGNFPGRFSGRQFSNSRSEMNVSTLELGDSALYLCASSLEGGRNQPQHFGDGTRLSIL.

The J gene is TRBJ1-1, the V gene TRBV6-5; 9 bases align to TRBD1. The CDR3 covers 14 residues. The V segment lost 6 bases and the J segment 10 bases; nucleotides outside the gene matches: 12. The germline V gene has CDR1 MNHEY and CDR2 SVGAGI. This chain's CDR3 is CASSEGQGRSRAFF. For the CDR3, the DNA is TGTGCCAGCAGCGAGGGACAGGGCAGGTCGAGAGCTTTCTTT.

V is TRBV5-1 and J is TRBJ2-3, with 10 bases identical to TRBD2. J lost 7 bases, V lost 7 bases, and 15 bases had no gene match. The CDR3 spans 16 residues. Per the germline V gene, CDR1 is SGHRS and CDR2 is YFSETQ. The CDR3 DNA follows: TGCGCCAGCGGCCCGGTCGCTAGCGGGAGCGTCAATACGCAGTATTTT. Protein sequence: CASGPVASGSVNTQYF.